Listed here are 5 T cell receptor beta chains from one sample, sequenced in a study of control samples from healthy donors and cancer patients. Using immunoSEQ multiplex PCR, the repertoire was profiled, and TCRdb retains in-frame clones only, with some absent. The table lists about 98,000 clones, roughly four fifths of them singletons. The sequencing input was blood. The receptors were gathered from a man between 60 and 70 years old in good health.

The rearrangement joins TRBV30 to TRBJ2-3; tentative D call: TRBD1 (6 bases). Trimming pared 5 bases from V and 0 bases from J, leaving 12 bases between. Per germline, CDR1 GTSNPN and CDR2 SVGIG (reference sequence). This CDR3 has 14 residues. In DNA form, the CDR3 reads TGTGCCTGGGCAGGGGTTTTAAGCACAGATACGCAGTATTTT. Amino acid sequence: CAWAGVLSTDTQYF.

J is TRBJ2-1 and V is TRBV11-2; 11 bases fit TRBD2. CDR3 size: 16 residues. The V gene's germline CDR1 is SGHAT and CDR2 FQNNGV. V gave up 5 bases and J gave up 4 bases; unmatched junction bases: 7. The CDR3 nucleotides are TGTGCCAGCAGCCCTAGGGGACTAGCGGATTACAATGAGCAGTTCTTC. Encoded protein: CASSPRGLADYNEQFF.

The rearrangement uses TRBV12-2 and TRBJ2-1. TRBV12-2 is tagged as a pseudogene. The CDR3 sequence is 16 residues long. This CDR3 is CASRLGAVSSYNEQFF. In DNA form, the CDR3 reads TGTGCAAGTCGCTTAGGGGCGGTGAGCTCCTACAATGAGCAGTTCTTC.

This clone was seen more than once but under ten times. The chain is built from TRBV25-1 and TRBJ1-5; 8 positions match TRBD1. The CDR3 has 14 residues. The germline V gene has CDR1 MGHDK and CDR2 SYGVNS. After removal of 2 bases from V and 6 bases from J, the junction contained 3 bases not matched to a gene. The CDR3 nucleotides are TGTGCCAGCAGTGAAGGACAGGGCGGTCAGCCCCAGCATTTT. Translation: CASSEGQGGQPQHF.

This clone has a single count. The chain carries TRBV6-1 and TRBJ2-1; 7 bases line up with TRBD2. The CDR3 is made up of 13 amino acids. Germline-derived CDR1 and CDR2 are MNHNS and SASEGT. V dropped 3 bases and J dropped 9; count of bases not matched to a gene: 5. Here the CDR3 reads CASSDPGEGEQFF. CDR3 coding DNA: TGTGCCAGCAGTGATCCCGGGGAGGGTGAGCAGTTCTTC.